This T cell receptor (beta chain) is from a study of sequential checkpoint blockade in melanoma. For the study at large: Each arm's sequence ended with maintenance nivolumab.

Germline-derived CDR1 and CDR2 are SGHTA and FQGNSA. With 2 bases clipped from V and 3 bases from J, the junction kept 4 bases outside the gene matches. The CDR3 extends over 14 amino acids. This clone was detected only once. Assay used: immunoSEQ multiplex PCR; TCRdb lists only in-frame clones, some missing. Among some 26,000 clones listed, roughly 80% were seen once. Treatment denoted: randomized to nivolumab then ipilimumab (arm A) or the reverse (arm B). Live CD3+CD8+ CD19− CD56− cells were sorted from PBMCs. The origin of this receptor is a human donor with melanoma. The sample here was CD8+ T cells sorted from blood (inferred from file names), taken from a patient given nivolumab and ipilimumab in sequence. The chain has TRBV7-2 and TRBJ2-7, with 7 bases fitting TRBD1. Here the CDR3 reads CASSLRGRNYEQYF. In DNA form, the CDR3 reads TGTGCCAGCAGCTTAAGGGGGCGGAACTACGAGCAGTACTTC. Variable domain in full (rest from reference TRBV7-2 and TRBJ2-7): GAGVSQSPSNKVTEKGKDVELRCDPISGHTALYWYRQSLGQGLEFLIYFQGNSAPDKSGLPSDRFSAERTGGSVSTLTIQRTQQEDSAVYLCASSLRGRNYEQYFGPGTRLTVT.